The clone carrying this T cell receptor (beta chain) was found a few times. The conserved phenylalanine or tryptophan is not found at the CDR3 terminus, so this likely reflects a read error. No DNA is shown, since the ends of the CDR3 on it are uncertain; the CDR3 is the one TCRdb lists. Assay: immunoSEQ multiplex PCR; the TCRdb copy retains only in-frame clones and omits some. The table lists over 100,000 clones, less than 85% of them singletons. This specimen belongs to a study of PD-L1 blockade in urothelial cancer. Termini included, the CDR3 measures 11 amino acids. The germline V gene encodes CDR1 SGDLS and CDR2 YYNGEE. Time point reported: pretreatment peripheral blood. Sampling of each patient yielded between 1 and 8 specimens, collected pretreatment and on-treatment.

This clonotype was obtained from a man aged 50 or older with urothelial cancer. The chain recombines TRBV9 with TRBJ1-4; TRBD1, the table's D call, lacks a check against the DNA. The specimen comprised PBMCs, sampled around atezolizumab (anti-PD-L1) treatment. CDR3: CASSVDRDRGS.